This T cell receptor beta chain was sequenced for a study of blood T cell repertoires in COVID-19. Study in general: The United States, Italy and Spain were the sources of the acute and convalescent COVID-19 samples. The cDNA or gDNA used as material had been derived from T cells, B-cell-depleted T cells, or PBMCs.

This clone was found once. Original handling: Amplifying reference gene primers gave estimates of nucleated cell counts. Measured with immunoSEQ multiplex PCR; TCRdb has only the in-frame clones, and not every one. The D gene and trimming were derived from the DNA, and the V and J assignments and clone size from that table. The table records around 220,000 clones, less than 85% of them present only once. After removal of 5 bases from V and 0 bases from J, the junction contained 7 bases not matched to a gene. The CDR3 is made up of 16 amino acids. Germline-derived CDR1 and CDR2 are MDHEN and SYDVKM. Sequencing was done on a sample of peripheral blood. V is TRBV28 and J is TRBJ1-1, with TRBD1 identical over 9 bases. The clonotype originates from a woman aged 80 or older with active or convalescent COVID-19. The CDR3 bases are TGTGCCAGCAGTCCCGCCGGGACAGGGATGAACACTGAAGCTTTCTTT. Encoded protein: CASSPAGTGMNTEAFF.